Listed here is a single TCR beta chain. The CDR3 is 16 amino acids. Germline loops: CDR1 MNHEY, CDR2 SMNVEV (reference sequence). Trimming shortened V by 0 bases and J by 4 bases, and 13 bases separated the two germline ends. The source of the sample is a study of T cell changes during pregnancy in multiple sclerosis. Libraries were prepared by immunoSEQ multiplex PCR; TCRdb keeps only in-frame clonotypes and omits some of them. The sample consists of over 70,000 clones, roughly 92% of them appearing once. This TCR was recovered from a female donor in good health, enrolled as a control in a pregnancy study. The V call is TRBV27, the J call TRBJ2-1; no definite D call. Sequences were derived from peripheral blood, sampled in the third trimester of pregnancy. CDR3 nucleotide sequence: TGTGCCAGCAGTTTATCGAGTCTTGAGGTATACAATGAGCAGTTCTTC. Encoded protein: CASSLSSLEVYNEQFF.